The 13 T cell receptor beta chains presented below share a single source sample, sequenced in a study of T cell responses to AZD1222 COVID-19 vaccine. Data came from immunoSEQ multiplex PCR; TCRdb stores just in-frame clones and leaves some out. The table shows 20,000 to 30,000 clones, with about 88% occurring only once. The sample in question was peripheral blood, obtained 28 days after the second AZD1222 dose. The receptors derive from an adult who received the AZD1222 COVID-19 vaccine.

The chain has TRBV27 and TRBJ1-2; D is possibly TRBD1 (5 bases). Germline V lookup: CDR1 MNHEY, CDR2 SMNVEV (reference sequence). With 4 bases removed from V and 8 bases from J, the gap between germline ends came to 14 bases. The CDR3 is 13 residues long. The CDR3 region is CASSSIGALGYTF. The CDR3, as DNA: TGTGCCAGCAGTTCAATAGGGGCGTTGGGCTACACCTTC.

J is TRBJ1-3 and V is TRBV11-2; D is ambiguous. CDR3 size: 16 residues. Germline V lookup: CDR1 SGHAT, CDR2 FQNNGV. Deletions cut 4 bases from V and 3 bases from J, with 16 bases between. CDR3 coding DNA: TGTGCCAGCAGCTCTAGCATCCCCGGGAGTGGAAACACCATATATTTT. This encodes CASSSSIPGSGNTIYF.

This chain joins TRBV3-1 (or the pseudogene TRBV3-2) and TRBJ2-2, with D hard to call. The CDR3 runs 14 residues. CDR1 is LGHDT and CDR2 is YNNKEL in the germline V gene (reference sequence). With 0 bases removed from V and 7 bases from J, the gap between germline ends came to 9 bases. The CDR3 DNA reads as TGTGCCAGCAGCCAAGATTCAAAGGGCGGGGAGCTGTTTTTT. Its translation is CASSQDSKGGELFF.

The chain is built from TRBV7-8 and TRBJ2-5, with D perhaps matching TRBD1 or TRBD2 (6 bases each). Germline values: CDR1 SGHVS, CDR2 FQNEAQ. The CDR3 is 17 amino acids. The V end was cut by 0 bases, the J end by 4 bases, with 18 bases between. This CDR3 is CASSLAGAGLEGETQYF. In DNA form, the CDR3 reads TGTGCCAGCAGCTTAGCGGGGGCGGGGTTAGAGGGAGAGACCCAGTACTTC.

This clone appeared once. J is TRBJ1-1 and V is TRBV28; no firm D call. Per germline, CDR1 MDHEN and CDR2 SYDVKM. CDR3 length equals 11 residues. Trimming took off 6 bases at V and 0 bases at J, with 2 bases between the two ends. The CDR3 nucleotides read TGTGCCAGCAGGATGAACACTGAAGCTTTCTTT. Translation: CASRMNTEAFF.

This chain joins TRBV11-1 and TRBJ2-1; D gene unclear. The germline gives CDR1 SGHAT, CDR2 FQDESV (reference sequence). V was shortened by 5 bases and J by 5 bases, with 4 bases between the two germline ends. The CDR3 contains 11 residues. This chain's CDR3 is CASSRNNEQFF. The DNA of the CDR3 is TGTGCCAGCAGCCGAAACAATGAGCAGTTCTTC.

The chain employs TRBV7-8 and TRBJ2-2, with D hard to call. Trimming removed 6 bases from V and 3 bases from J, with 8 bases in between. There are 13 residues in the CDR3. Germline assignment: CDR1 SGHVS and CDR2 FQNEAQ. DNA for the CDR3: TGTGCCAGCAGTCTCGTGGACACCGGGGAGCTGTTTTTT. This codes for CASSLVDTGELFF.

This chain joins TRBV9 and TRBJ1-2; no firm D call. Germline V CDR1 and CDR2: SGDLS, YYNGEE. The CDR3 is 14 amino acids. Deletions cut 3 bases from V and 6 bases from J, with 15 bases between. DNA for the CDR3: TGTGCCAGCAGCGCCAGCAGCAACGCTGATGGCTACACCTTC. Its translation: CASSASSNADGYTF.

J is TRBJ2-1 and V is TRBV9; 8 bases are shared with TRBD1. This CDR3 has 15 residues. Germline V lookup: CDR1 SGDLS, CDR2 YYNGEE. V gave up 0 bases and J gave up 2 bases; unmatched junction bases: 1. This chain's CDR3 is CASSVVTGAYNEQFF. As DNA, the CDR3 is TGTGCCAGCAGCGTAGTGACAGGGGCCTACAATGAGCAGTTCTTC.

The chain is built from TRBV7-9 and TRBJ1-5; TRBD1 is a possible D gene (6 bases). Germline CDR1 SEHNR, CDR2 FQNEAQ (reference sequence). The CDR3 is 13 residues long. V lost 4 bases, J lost 9 bases, and 13 bases lay in between. In DNA, the CDR3 is TGTGCCAGCAGCTCTTGGACAGACATGCCCCAGCATTTT. Protein product: CASSSWTDMPQHF.

The rearrangement joins TRBV9 to TRBJ2-5; 8 nucleotides align to TRBD1. The CDR3 extends over 15 amino acids. Trimming took 0 bases from V and 4 from J; bases not matched to a gene: 5. CDR1 and CDR2 (germline): SGDLS, YYNGEE. This CDR3 reads CASSVAPGGGETQYF. The CDR3 DNA sequence: TGTGCCAGCAGCGTAGCTCCAGGGGGCGGAGAGACCCAGTACTTC.

The rearrangement joins TRBV18 to TRBJ2-2; D possibly corresponds to TRBD1 (5 bases). Germline assignment: CDR1 KGHSH and CDR2 LQKENI. V shed 6 bases and J shed 1 base, with 9 bases lying between them. This CDR3 region has 14 residues. Written as DNA, the CDR3 is TGTGCCAGCTCCCAGCAGGGGAACACCGGGGAGCTGTTTTTT. Translated: CASSQQGNTGELFF.

This sequence joins TRBV3-1 (or the pseudogene TRBV3-2) and TRBJ2-5; 7 bases fit TRBD2. Germline values: CDR1 LGHDT, CDR2 YNNKEL (reference sequence). The V gene end was trimmed by 0 bases and the J gene end by 1 base; junction bases not matched to a gene: 5. The CDR3 contains 16 residues. The CDR3 loop is CASSQDYSGRQETQYF. In DNA form, the CDR3 reads TGTGCCAGCAGCCAAGATTATAGCGGGCGCCAAGAGACCCAGTACTTC.